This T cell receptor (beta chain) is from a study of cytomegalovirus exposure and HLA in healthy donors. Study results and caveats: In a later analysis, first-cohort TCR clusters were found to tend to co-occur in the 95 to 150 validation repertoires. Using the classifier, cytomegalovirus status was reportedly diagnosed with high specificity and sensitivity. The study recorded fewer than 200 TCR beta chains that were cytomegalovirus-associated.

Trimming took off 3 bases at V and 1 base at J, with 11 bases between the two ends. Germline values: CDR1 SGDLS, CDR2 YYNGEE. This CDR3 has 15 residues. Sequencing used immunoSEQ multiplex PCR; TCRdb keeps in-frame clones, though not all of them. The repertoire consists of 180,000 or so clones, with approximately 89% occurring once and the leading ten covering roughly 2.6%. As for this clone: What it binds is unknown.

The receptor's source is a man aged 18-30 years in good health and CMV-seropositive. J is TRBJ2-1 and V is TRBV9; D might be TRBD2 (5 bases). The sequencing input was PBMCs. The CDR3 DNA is TGTGCCAGCAGCGCCGGACTCCATTCCTACAATGAGCAGTTCTTC. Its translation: CASSAGLHSYNEQFF.